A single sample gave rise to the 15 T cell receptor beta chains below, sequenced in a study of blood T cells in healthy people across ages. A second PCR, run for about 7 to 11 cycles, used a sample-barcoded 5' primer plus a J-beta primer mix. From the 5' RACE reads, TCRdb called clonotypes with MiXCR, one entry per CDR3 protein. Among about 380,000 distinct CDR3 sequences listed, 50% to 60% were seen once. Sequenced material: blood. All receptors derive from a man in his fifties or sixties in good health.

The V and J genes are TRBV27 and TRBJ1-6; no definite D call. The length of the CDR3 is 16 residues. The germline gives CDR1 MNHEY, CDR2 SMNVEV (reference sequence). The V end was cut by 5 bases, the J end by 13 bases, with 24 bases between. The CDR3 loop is CASSPPRTGIGFPLHF. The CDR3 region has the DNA TGTGCCAGCAGTCCCCCCAGGACGGGGATCGGGTTCCCCCTCCACTTT.

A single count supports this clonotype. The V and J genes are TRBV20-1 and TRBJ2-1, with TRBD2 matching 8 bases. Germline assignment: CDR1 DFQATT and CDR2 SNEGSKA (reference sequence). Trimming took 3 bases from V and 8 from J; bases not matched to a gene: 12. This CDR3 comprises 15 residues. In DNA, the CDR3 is TGCAGTGCTAGCCCCGGGACTAGGCCGTACGATGAGCAGTTCTTC. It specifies CSASPGTRPYDEQFF.

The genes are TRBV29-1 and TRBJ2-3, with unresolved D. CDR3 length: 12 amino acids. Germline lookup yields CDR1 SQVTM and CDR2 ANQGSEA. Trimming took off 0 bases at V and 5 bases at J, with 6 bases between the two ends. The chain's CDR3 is CSVEDLGDTQYF. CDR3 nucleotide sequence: TGCAGCGTTGAAGATCTAGGAGATACGCAGTATTTT.

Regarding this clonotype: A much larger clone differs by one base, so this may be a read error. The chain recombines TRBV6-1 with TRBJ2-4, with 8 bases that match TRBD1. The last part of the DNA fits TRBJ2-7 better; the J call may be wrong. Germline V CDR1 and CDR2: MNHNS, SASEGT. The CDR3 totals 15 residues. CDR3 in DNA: TGTGCCAGCAGTCAAGATTTGGGGACAGGATACGAGCAGTACTTC. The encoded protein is CASSQDLGTGYEQYF.

The CDR3 region has the DNA TGCGCCAGCAGCCTCACCCAGGACAGAAACAATGAGCAGTTCTTC. The encoded protein is CASSLTQDRNNEQFF. This chain connects TRBV4-3 to TRBJ2-1, with D tentatively TRBD1 (6 bases). The ends were cut back, 4 bases at V and 5 bases at J, with 15 bases in the middle. The CDR3 contains 15 residues. CDR1 and CDR2 from the germline V gene are LGHNA and YSLEER.

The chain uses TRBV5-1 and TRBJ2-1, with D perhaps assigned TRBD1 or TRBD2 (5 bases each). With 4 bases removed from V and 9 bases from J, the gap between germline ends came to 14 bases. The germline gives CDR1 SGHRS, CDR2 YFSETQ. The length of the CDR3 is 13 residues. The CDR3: CASSDGWDREQFF. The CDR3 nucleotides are TGCGCCAGCAGCGATGGATGGGACCGTGAGCAGTTCTTC.

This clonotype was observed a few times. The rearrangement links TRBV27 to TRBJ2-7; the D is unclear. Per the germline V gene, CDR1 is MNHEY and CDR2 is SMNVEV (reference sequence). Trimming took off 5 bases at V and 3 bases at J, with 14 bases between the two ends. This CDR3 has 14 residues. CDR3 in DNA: TGTGCCAGCAGTCTCCAAGGACCCCACTACGAGCAGTACTTC. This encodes CASSLQGPHYEQYF.

Here the CDR3 reads CASSFVAYEQYF. The CDR3, as DNA: TGTGCCAGCAGCTTTGTGGCCTACGAGCAGTACTTC. The chain uses TRBV7-2 and TRBJ2-7, with no clear D. In germline, CDR1 is SGHTA, CDR2 FQGNSA. V lost 3 bases, J lost 2 bases, and 5 bases lay in between. The CDR3 extends over 12 amino acids.

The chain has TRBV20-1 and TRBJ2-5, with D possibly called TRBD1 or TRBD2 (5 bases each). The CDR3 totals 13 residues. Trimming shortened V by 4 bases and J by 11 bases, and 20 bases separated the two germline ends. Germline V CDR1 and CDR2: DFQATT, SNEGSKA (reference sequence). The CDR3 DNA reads TGCAGTGCTACCGGGGCCACTTCCAAGGCGCAGTACTTC. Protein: CSATGATSKAQYF.

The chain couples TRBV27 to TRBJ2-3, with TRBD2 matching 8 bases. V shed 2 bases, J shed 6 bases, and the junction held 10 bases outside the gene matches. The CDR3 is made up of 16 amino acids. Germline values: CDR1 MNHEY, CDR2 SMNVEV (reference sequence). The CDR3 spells CASSLVLAARRDTQYF. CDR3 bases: TGTGCCAGCAGTTTAGTACTAGCGGCCCGTAGGGATACGCAGTATTTT.

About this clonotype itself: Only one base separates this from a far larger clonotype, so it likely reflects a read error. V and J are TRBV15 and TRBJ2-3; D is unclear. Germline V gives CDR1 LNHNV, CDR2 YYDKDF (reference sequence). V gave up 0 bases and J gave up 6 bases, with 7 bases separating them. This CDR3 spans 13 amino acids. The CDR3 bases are TGTGCCACCAGCAGAGATCCAAGCGATACGCAGTATTTT. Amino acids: CATSRDPSDTQYF.

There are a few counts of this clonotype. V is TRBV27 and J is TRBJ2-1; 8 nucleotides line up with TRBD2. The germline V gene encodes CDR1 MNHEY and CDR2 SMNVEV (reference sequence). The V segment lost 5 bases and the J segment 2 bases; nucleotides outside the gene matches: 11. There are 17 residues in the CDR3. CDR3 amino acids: CASSPRFPGLAYNEQFF. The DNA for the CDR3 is TGTGCCAGCAGTCCAAGGTTCCCGGGACTAGCCTACAATGAGCAGTTCTTC.

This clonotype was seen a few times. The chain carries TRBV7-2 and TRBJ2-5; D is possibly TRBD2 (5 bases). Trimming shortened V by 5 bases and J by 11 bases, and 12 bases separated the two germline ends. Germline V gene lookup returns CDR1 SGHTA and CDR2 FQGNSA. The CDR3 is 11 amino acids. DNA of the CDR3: TGTGCCAGCAGCCCTTCAAGGGAGCAGTACTTC. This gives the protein CASSPSREQYF.

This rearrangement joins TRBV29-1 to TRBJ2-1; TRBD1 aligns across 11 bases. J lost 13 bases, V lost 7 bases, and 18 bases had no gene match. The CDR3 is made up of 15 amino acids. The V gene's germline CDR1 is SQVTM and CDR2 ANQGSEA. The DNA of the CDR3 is TGCAGCGCTTCTGGGACAGGGGGAAATAAAGAGACCCAGTTCTTC. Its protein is CSASGTGGNKETQFF.

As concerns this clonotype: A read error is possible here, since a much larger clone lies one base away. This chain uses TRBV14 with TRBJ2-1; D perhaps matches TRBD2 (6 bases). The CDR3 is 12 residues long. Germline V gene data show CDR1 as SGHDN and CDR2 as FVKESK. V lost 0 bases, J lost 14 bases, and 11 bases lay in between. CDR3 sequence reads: CASSQDGSGEFF. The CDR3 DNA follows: TGTGCCAGCAGCCAAGACGGGAGCGGCGAGTTCTTC.